A single sample gave rise to the 27 T cell receptor beta chains below, sequenced in a study of T-cell reconstitution after alpha-beta-depleted transplantation in children. Unique molecular identifiers were used to barcode this TCRbeta library. TCRdb analysed the PCR reads with MiXCR anew, one entry per CDR3 protein. This table has a few hundred thousand distinct CDR3 sequences, 13% appearing once. This specimen consisted of PBMCs, mostly from graft donor cells, obtained 360 days after TCRalphabeta/CD19-depleted stem cell transplant. Receptor source: a male patient between 5 and 17 years old who had a stem cell transplant for acute myeloid leukemia, so the T cells may come from the graft donor.

In its sample, this clonotype was seen a few times. The genes are TRBV4-1 and TRBJ2-1; TRBD1 might be the D (5 bases). Germline V lookup: CDR1 MGHRA, CDR2 YSYEKL. V gave up 2 bases and J gave up 8 bases, with 19 bases separating them. This CDR3 has 16 amino acids. The CDR3 nucleotides read TGCGCCAGCAGCCAACAGGCGGCAGGGTTAAGAGATGAGCAGTTCTTC. The encoded protein is CASSQQAAGLRDEQFF.

This chain uses TRBV9 with TRBJ2-3; D remains unclear. The CDR3 covers 14 residues. Trimming stripped 0 bases from V and 4 bases from J, with 9 bases between. Germline assignment: CDR1 SGDLS and CDR2 YYNGEE. The CDR3 protein is CASSVGGGPDTQYF. The CDR3, as DNA: TGTGCCAGCAGCGTAGGCGGTGGGCCAGATACGCAGTATTTT.

The gene calls are TRBV24-1 and TRBJ2-5, with D perhaps TRBD1 (5 bases). V lost 4 bases and J lost 5, with 13 bases in between. Germline V gene lookup returns CDR1 KGHDR and CDR2 SFDVKD. The CDR3 runs to 14 residues. CDR3 amino acids: CATSDPTGAETQYF. The CDR3 DNA reads TGTGCCACCAGTGACCCCACTGGGGCGGAGACCCAGTACTTC.

This clonotype was counted ten times or more. V and J are TRBV4-3 and TRBJ1-4; TRBD1 might be the D (5 bases). With 1 base removed from V and 8 bases from J, the gap between germline ends came to 17 bases. CDR1 and CDR2 from the germline V gene are LGHNA and YSLEER. The CDR3 runs 16 residues. The DNA for the CDR3 is TGCGCCAGCAGCCAAGTCCTTCAGGGTTTAAAGGAAAAACTGTTTTTT. This encodes CASSQVLQGLKEKLFF.

Ten or more counts support this clonotype. The V gene is TRBV28, the J gene TRBJ2-7, with D possibly called TRBD1 or TRBD2 (7 bases each). This CDR3 is 15 amino acids long. The V end lost 8 bases, the J end lost 0 bases, and 17 bases lay between the germline ends. Germline V gene lookup returns CDR1 MDHEN and CDR2 SYDVKM. The CDR3 bases are TGTGCCAGCTTCTCCCCAGGGGGGGGCTCCTACGAGCAGTACTTC. Protein: CASFSPGGGSYEQYF.

This clonotype has a single count. An end of the junction does not agree with germline; a read error may underlie this. The CDR3 sequence is CDSSLALASSYNEQFF. In DNA form, the CDR3 reads TGTGACAGCAGCTTAGCATTAGCGAGCTCCTACAATGAGCAGTTCTTC. The V and J genes are TRBV7-2 and TRBJ2-1; maybe TRBD2 (5 bases). This CDR3 is 16 amino acids long. From germline, CDR1 is SGHTA and CDR2 FQGNSA.

This clonotype was counted only a few times. This chain uses TRBV12-3 or TRBV12-4 with TRBJ2-5; 8 bases are shared with TRBD1. CDR3 length: 15 amino acids. V was pared by 5 bases and J by 2 bases, with 7 bases of the junction left unmatched. The CDR3 DNA is TGTGCCAGCAGTCAACAGGGGGTTCCTCAAGAGACCCAGTACTTC. Translated, it gives CASSQQGVPQETQYF.

This clonotype showed up just a few times. V usage is TRBV20-1 and J usage is TRBJ2-3; TRBD2 matches 12 bases. Germline CDR1 and CDR2: DFQATT and SNEGSKA (reference sequence). V gave up 6 bases and J gave up 6 bases; unmatched junction bases: 10. This CDR3 comprises 15 residues. The CDR3, as DNA: TGCAGTGCCACTAGCCTAGCGGGAGGGGTCGATACGCAGTATTTT. Translating it yields CSATSLAGGVDTQYF.

This clonotype was observed a handful of times. The chain carries TRBV20-1 and TRBJ2-5; 8 nucleotides line up with TRBD2. Germline trimming cut 3 bases from V and 5 bases from J; bases unmatched to any gene: 8. The CDR3 covers 14 residues. Germline V CDR1 and CDR2: DFQATT, SNEGSKA (reference sequence). CDR3 loop: CSARVLAEGETQYF. CDR3 coding DNA: TGCAGTGCTAGGGTACTAGCGGAGGGGGAGACCCAGTACTTC.

This clonotype was detected a few times. CDR3 loop: CASSFWLMVGYQETQYF. The CDR3 nucleotides are TGTGCCAGCAGCTTTTGGTTGATGGTGGGGTACCAAGAGACCCAGTACTTC. The V and J genes are TRBV7-2 and TRBJ2-5; no firm D call. This CDR3 has 17 amino acids. V lost 3 bases, J lost 0 bases, and 17 bases lay in between. Per the germline V gene, CDR1 is SGHTA and CDR2 is FQGNSA.

In this sample, this clonotype turned up many times. This chain connects TRBV4-3 to TRBJ2-3; 9 bases match TRBD2. CDR3 length equals 18 residues. V dropped 5 bases and J dropped 6; count of bases not matched to a gene: 18. The V gene's germline CDR1 is LGHNA and CDR2 YSLEER. The CDR3 DNA sequence: TGCGCCAGCAGCGTAGTACTTAGCGGGAGTTGGGGCGGTGATACGCAGTATTTT. It specifies CASSVVLSGSWGGDTQYF.

As concerns this clonotype: An end of the junction does not agree with germline; a read error may underlie this. The chain links TRBV20-1 to TRBJ2-3; D is uncertain. The CDR3 loop spans 8 amino acids. CDR1 is DFQATT and CDR2 is SNEGSKA in the germline V gene (reference sequence). In DNA form, the CDR3 reads TGCAGTGCTAGCCGTTTGCATTTT. Encoded protein: CSASRLHF.

This clonotype came up many times. CDR3 in amino acids: CSVEEPSGYEQFF. The CDR3 DNA sequence: TGCAGCGTTGAAGAACCTAGCGGCTATGAGCAGTTCTTC. The chain uses TRBV29-1 and TRBJ2-1, with 7 bases fitting TRBD2. CDR3 length equals 13 residues. The trim removed 0 bases at V and 8 bases at J, leaving 4 bases unmatched. Germline CDR1 reads SQVTM; CDR2 reads ANQGSEA.

This rearrangement joins TRBV6-2 or TRBV6-3 to TRBJ2-1; 14 bases match TRBD2. The CDR3 extends over 18 amino acids. V lost 2 bases and J lost 7; bases outside the gene matches: 10. Germline loops: CDR1 MNHEY, CDR2 SVGEGT. The CDR3 nucleotides read TGTGCCAGCAGTTACGCTCCCGGGACTAGCGGGAGCAGGAATGAGCAGTTCTTC. It specifies CASSYAPGTSGSRNEQFF.

This clonotype was seen only a few times. The genes are TRBV7-9 and TRBJ2-4; D is possibly TRBD1 (6 bases). Trimming took 5 bases from V and 12 from J, leaving 26 bases between them. Looked up from germline, CDR1 is SEHNR and CDR2 is FQNEAQ (reference sequence). The CDR3 has 16 amino acids. As DNA, the CDR3 is TGTGCCAGCAGCCGAACAGGGCTACCAGCGATAGGCCATCAGTACTTC. It translates to CASSRTGLPAIGHQYF.

This clonotype was observed at least ten times. The chain employs TRBV20-1 and TRBJ2-1; 12 nucleotides agree with TRBD1. Germline CDR1 reads DFQATT; CDR2 reads SNEGSKA (reference sequence). J gave up 12 bases and V 2 bases, and 8 bases lay outside the gene matches. This CDR3 has 14 amino acids. The CDR3 here is CSARRGQGAPAQFF. For the CDR3, the DNA is TGCAGTGCTAGAAGGGGACAGGGGGCTCCGGCGCAGTTCTTC.

The gene calls are TRBV7-8 and TRBJ2-2; D assignment may be TRBD1 or TRBD2 (5 bases each). Germline values: CDR1 SGHVS, CDR2 FQNEAQ. The CDR3 is made up of 14 amino acids. The ends were cut back, 2 bases at V and 6 bases at J, with 10 bases in the middle. The CDR3: CASSLQVGAGELFF. The CDR3 nucleotides are TGTGCCAGCAGCTTACAAGTGGGGGCCGGGGAGCTGTTTTTT.

In its sample, this clonotype was seen many times. This chain links TRBV7-3 with TRBJ2-2, with a possible D match to TRBD2 (5 bases). The CDR3 runs 16 residues. Trimming removed 0 bases from V and 4 bases from J, with 12 bases in between. In germline, CDR1 is SGHTA, CDR2 FQGTGA. The CDR3 region is CASSLTLERITGELFF. Written as DNA, the CDR3 is TGTGCCAGCAGCTTAACGTTGGAGCGGATCACCGGGGAGCTGTTTTTT.

The V and J genes are TRBV7-4 and TRBJ2-3, with TRBD2 identical over 7 bases. Trimming cost V 1 base and J 5 bases; bases outside gene matches: 9. The CDR3 runs to 16 residues. The germline V gene has CDR1 SGHVT and CDR2 SQSDAQ. The CDR3 nucleotides read TGTGCCAGCAGCTTAGAAGAGCGGGATATTCAAGATACGCAGTATTTT. Its translation: CASSLEERDIQDTQYF.

This chain uses TRBV15 with TRBJ2-3; the match to TRBD2 covers 8 bases. The ends lost 3 bases at V and 3 bases at J; junction bases unmatched: 5. CDR1 and CDR2 (germline): LNHNV, YYDKDF (reference sequence). This CDR3 contains 15 residues. CDR3 sequence: CATSSGRAQTDTQYF. The CDR3 DNA is TGTGCCACCAGCAGCGGGAGGGCCCAAACAGATACGCAGTATTTT.

This clonotype has a handful of counts. CDR3 sequence: CSVGGGQGVSEAFF. In nucleotides, the CDR3 is TGCAGCGTTGGAGGAGGACAGGGAGTGTCCGAAGCTTTCTTT. The V gene is TRBV29-1, the J gene TRBJ1-1; TRBD1 agrees at 8 bases. This CDR3 has 14 residues. V was clipped by 4 bases and J by 8 bases; unmatched bases: 12. The V gene's germline CDR1 is SQVTM and CDR2 ANQGSEA.

This clonotype was recorded a few times. The chain recombines TRBV11-2 with TRBJ2-2; the match to TRBD2 covers 14 bases. This CDR3 spans 20 amino acids. CDR1 and CDR2 (germline): SGHAT, FQNNGV. The ends lost 2 bases at V and 0 bases at J; junction bases unmatched: 8. The CDR3 sequence: CASSLYRTSGRYANTGELFF. DNA for the CDR3: TGTGCCAGCAGCTTATATCGGACTAGCGGGAGGTACGCGAACACCGGGGAGCTGTTTTTT. The whole variable domain, filled in from reference TRBV11-2 and TRBJ2-2, reads EAGVAQSPRYKIIEKRQSVAFWCNPISGHATLYWYQQILGQGPKLLIQFQNNGVVDDSQLPKDRFSAERLKGVDSTLKIQPAKLEDSAVYLCASSLYRTSGRYANTGELFFGEGSRLTVL.

This clonotype was picked up a small number of times. The chain uses TRBV18 and TRBJ2-6, with D possibly matching TRBD2 (5 bases). The germline gives CDR1 KGHSH, CDR2 LQKENI. V was pared by 2 bases and J by 1 base, with 9 bases between. The CDR3 totals 16 residues. The CDR3 protein is CASSPGLLSGANVLTF. CDR3 bases: TGTGCCAGCTCACCAGGACTCCTTTCTGGGGCCAACGTCCTGACTTTC.

This clonotype has more than one count but fewer than ten. This rearrangement joins TRBV7-2 to TRBJ2-7; D might be TRBD2 (6 bases). CDR1 is SGHTA, CDR2 FQGNSA, per germline. The CDR3 has 17 residues. Trimming removed 2 bases from V and 3 bases from J, with 20 bases in between. DNA for the CDR3: TGTGCCAGCAGCTTAATGCACGGCGGGACCCTCTTCTACGAGCAGTACTTC. Its translation is CASSLMHGGTLFYEQYF.

Many counts were recorded for this clonotype. The chain links TRBV11-3 to TRBJ2-2; D gene ambiguous. The CDR3 has 16 residues. Deletions cut 2 bases from V and 0 bases from J, with 10 bases between. The germline CDR1 and CDR2 sequences are SGHNT and YENEEA. The CDR3 coding sequence is TGTGCCAGCAGCTTACAAGGCGGAGCGAACACCGGGGAGCTGTTTTTT. Protein product: CASSLQGGANTGELFF.

The chain links TRBV20-1 to TRBJ2-7; D is possibly TRBD1 (6 bases). The CDR3 has 15 amino acids. V dropped 3 bases and J dropped 2 bases, with 17 bases sitting between them. Germline CDR1 and CDR2: DFQATT and SNEGSKA (reference sequence). CDR3 region: CSARTRGTKAYEQYF. In nucleotides, the CDR3 is TGCAGTGCTAGGACCAGGGGCACTAAGGCCTACGAGCAGTACTTC.

The chain couples TRBV15 to TRBJ1-6, with D uncertain. The V end lost 0 bases, the J end lost 12 bases, and 15 bases lay between the germline ends. The germline V gene has CDR1 LNHNV and CDR2 YYDKDF (reference sequence). The CDR3 is 15 residues long. CDR3: CATSRDRGHSQPLHF. The CDR3 coding sequence is TGTGCCACCAGCAGAGATCGAGGGCACAGTCAACCCCTCCACTTT.